The 17 T cell receptor beta chains presented below share a single source sample, sequenced in a study of blood T cell repertoires in COVID-19. Sequencing was performed with immunoSEQ multiplex PCR; in TCRdb, only in-frame clones are kept and a portion is missing. Of 230,000 or so clones in the sample, around nine tenths were seen once. The sample comprised PBMCs or T cells enriched from blood (not recorded which). The receptors here all came from a woman in her forties or fifties with acute COVID-19.

The rearrangement uses TRBV12-3 or TRBV12-4 and TRBJ2-3; D unclear. Trimming removed 5 bases from V and 9 bases from J, with 9 bases in between. The CDR3 sequence is 11 residues long. CDR3 bases: TGTGCCAGCAGTCACCAACTCACGCAGTATTTT. Amino acids: CASSHQLTQYF.

The chain couples TRBV9 to TRBJ2-1; tentatively, D is TRBD2 (6 bases). Between the trimmed V and J ends, which lost 4 bases and 3 bases, there was a span of 14 bases. Germline loops: CDR1 SGDLS, CDR2 YYNGEE. This CDR3 spans 15 amino acids. CDR3 nucleotides: TGTGCCAGCAGCCCCCCGGGACTGAACTACAATGAGCAGTTCTTC. This gives the protein CASSPPGLNYNEQFF. The full variable domain, in which reference TRBV9 and TRBJ2-1 provide the parts outside the CDR3, is DSGVTQTPKHLITATGQRVTLRCSPRSGDLSVYWYQQSLDQGLQFLIQYYNGEERAKGNILERFSAQQFPDLHSELNLSSLELGDSALYFCASSPPGLNYNEQFFGPGTRLTVL.

This clone was seen only once. The chain recombines TRBV12-3 or TRBV12-4 with TRBJ2-7; tentatively, D is TRBD1 (6 bases). The V end lost 8 bases, the J end lost 3 bases, and 11 bases lay between the germline ends. The length of the CDR3 is 12 residues. CDR3 in amino acids: CASGRTDYEQYF. CDR3 DNA: TGTGCCAGCGGAAGGACAGACTACGAGCAGTACTTC.

The rearrangement joins TRBV19 to TRBJ2-2, with 15 nucleotides matching TRBD2. Germline V gives CDR1 LNHDA, CDR2 SQIVND (reference sequence). This CDR3 is built from 17 residues. Trimming at V came to 5 bases and at J to 6 bases, leaving 7 bases not matched to a gene. The CDR3 sequence is CASSDQRTSGRAGELFF. DNA for the CDR3: TGTGCCAGTAGTGATCAACGGACTAGCGGGAGGGCCGGGGAGCTGTTTTTT.

The chain couples TRBV3-1 (or the pseudogene TRBV3-2) to TRBJ2-3; TRBD2 agrees at 13 bases. The CDR3 has 15 amino acids. Per germline, CDR1 LGHDT and CDR2 YNNKEL (reference sequence). The J segment lost 0 bases and the V segment lost 6 bases, leaving 0 bases of the junction unmatched. The CDR3 DNA reads TGTGCCAGCAGGGGACTAGCGGGAAGCACAGATACGCAGTATTTT. Translating gives CASRGLAGSTDTQYF.

The rearrangement links TRBV18 to TRBJ2-2; TRBD2 agrees at 10 bases. Germline values: CDR1 KGHSH, CDR2 LQKENI. Unmatched junction bases numbered 14, after V lost 4 bases and J lost 3 bases. The CDR3 sequence is 19 residues long. CDR3 nucleotide sequence: TGTGCCAGCTCACGGCGGGCGAGCGGGAGGGCCCGGGACACCGGGGAGCTGTTTTTT. Protein sequence: CASSRRASGRARDTGELFF.

The chain links TRBV3-1 (or the pseudogene TRBV3-2) to TRBJ2-6; 7 nucleotides line up with TRBD2. Unmatched junction bases numbered 4, after V lost 1 base and J lost 1 base. CDR3 length: 17 amino acids. The germline CDR1 and CDR2 sequences are LGHDT and YNNKEL (reference sequence). In DNA, the CDR3 is TGTGCCAGCAGCCAAGTGGGAGGGAGGTCTGGGGCCAACGTCCTGACTTTC. Protein: CASSQVGGRSGANVLTF.

Only a few counts were recorded for this clone. This sequence joins TRBV7-2 and TRBJ1-2; weak D call: TRBD1 (5 bases). The length of the CDR3 is 14 residues. The germline V and J ends were trimmed by 1 base and 3 bases, with 9 bases remaining between them. CDR1 and CDR2 from the germline V gene are SGHTA and FQGNSA. The CDR3 DNA reads TGTGCCAGCAGCTTAGAAGTAGGGGACTATGGCTACACCTTC. The encoded protein is CASSLEVGDYGYTF.

The rearrangement links TRBV18 to TRBJ2-5, with 10 bases aligning to TRBD1. The CDR3 covers 15 residues. V was pared by 2 bases and J by 2 bases, with 2 bases of the junction left unmatched. Germline V gene data show CDR1 as KGHSH and CDR2 as LQKENI. CDR3 sequence (DNA): TGTGCCAGCTCACCAGGGACAGGGGTTCAAGAGACCCAGTACTTC. This encodes CASSPGTGVQETQYF. Based on the CDR3 plus reference TRBV18 and TRBJ2-5, the full variable domain is NAGVMQNPRHLVRRRGQEARLRCSPMKGHSHVYWYRQLPEEGLKFMVYLQKENIIDESGMPKERFSAEFPKEGPSILRIQQVVRGDSAAYFCASSPGTGVQETQYFGPGTRLLVL.

The chain carries TRBV5-8 and TRBJ2-1; unclear D gene. This CDR3 region has 14 residues. Trimming shortened V by 2 bases and J by 2 bases, and 8 bases separated the two germline ends. Germline-derived CDR1 and CDR2 are SGHTS and YDEGEE. The CDR3 nucleotides are TGTGCCAGCAGCTTAACAGTTACCTACAATGAGCAGTTCTTC. Its protein is CASSLTVTYNEQFF.

V gene TRBV6-5 combines with J gene TRBJ2-7; D may be TRBD2 (6 bases). This CDR3 comprises 15 residues. The germline V gene encodes CDR1 MNHEY and CDR2 SVGAGI. Between the trimmed V and J ends, which lost 0 bases and 4 bases, there was a span of 13 bases. For the CDR3, the DNA is TGTGCCAGCAGTTACTCGGGCGGGGACCTTTACGAGCAGTACTTC. Its protein is CASSYSGGDLYEQYF.

The CDR3 sequence is CASSLLTQGNQPQHF. In DNA, the CDR3 is TGTGCCAGCAGTTTGCTCACACAGGGTAATCAGCCCCAGCATTTT. V gene TRBV2 combines with J gene TRBJ1-5, with D maybe TRBD1 (6 bases). The CDR3 consists of 15 residues. Trimming left V 5 bases short and J 4 bases short, with 15 bases between. Germline V gene data show CDR1 as SNHLY and CDR2 as FYNNEI.

CDR3 in DNA: TGTGCCAGCAGCTTAAATAGCGGGAGGGCCAAGGGGTATGAGCAGTTCTTC. Its protein product is CASSLNSGRAKGYEQFF. V and J are TRBV7-2 and TRBJ2-1, with 11 bases fitting TRBD2. The CDR3 runs 17 residues. The trim removed 2 bases at V and 8 bases at J, leaving 11 bases unmatched. The V gene's germline CDR1 is SGHTA and CDR2 FQGNSA.

The genes are TRBV27 and TRBJ2-6, with D unclear. Germline CDR1 and CDR2: MNHEY and SMNVEV (reference sequence). The CDR3 is 15 residues long. Trimming removed 4 bases at V and 0 bases at J, with 7 bases between. CDR3 DNA sequence: TGTGCCAGCAGTTCGAGGAGCTCTGGGGCCAACGTCCTGACTTTC. Translated: CASSSRSSGANVLTF.

The rearrangement uses TRBV2 and TRBJ2-5; D perhaps matches TRBD1 (6 bases). The V end lost 6 bases, the J end lost 4 bases, and 15 bases lay between the germline ends. The CDR3 sequence is 14 residues long. Germline CDR1 reads SNHLY; CDR2 reads FYNNEI. The CDR3 protein is CASRGYGGGETQYF. Written as DNA, the CDR3 is TGTGCCAGCAGGGGTTATGGGGGCGGAGAGACCCAGTACTTC.

This rearrangement joins TRBV27 to TRBJ2-1, with 9 bases aligning to TRBD2. The germline V gene encodes CDR1 MNHEY and CDR2 SMNVEV (reference sequence). CDR3 size: 15 residues. The junction had 11 bases not matched to a gene; V was cut back by 6 bases and J by 8 bases. CDR3 residues: CASRLQGTSLYEQFF. In DNA, the CDR3 is TGTGCCAGCAGGCTTCAGGGGACTAGCCTCTATGAGCAGTTCTTC.

Notes on this clone: Other nucleotide sequences in the sample specify the same CDR3. The chain recombines TRBV7-2 with TRBJ2-3; TRBD2 matches 9 bases. V lost 8 bases to trimming and J lost 6 bases; unmatched junction nucleotides: 9. The CDR3 is 14 amino acids. Germline V gives CDR1 SGHTA, CDR2 FQGNSA. This chain's CDR3 is CASRGGAGRDTQYF. The DNA for the CDR3 is TGTGCCAGCCGCGGGGGGGCGGGGCGGGATACGCAGTATTTT.